Each of the 16 T cell receptor beta chains below was sequenced from the same sample in a study of cytomegalovirus exposure and HLA in healthy donors (dated by TCRdb to 2016 to 2017). Libraries came from the immunoSEQ multiplex PCR assay. For the multiplex PCR, a mixture combining 60 forward primers for TCR Vbeta segments and 13 reverse primers for TCR Jbeta segments was used. The table comes from immuneACCESS by way of TCRdb, which keeps in-frame sequences with V and J called. Part of the clones is missing from these tables; in studies checked, under half for an unresolved V gene and the rest for unknown reasons. The sample contains 170,000 or so clones, approximately 80% of them found a single time. Of the sample, around 2.5% falls within the top ten clones. The source material was PBMCs. The receptors were sampled from a man between 60 and 75 years old in good health and CMV-seronegative.

This clone was observed a few times. The chain combines TRBV9 with TRBJ2-5; 8 bases fit TRBD1. Trimming cost V 3 bases and J 5 bases; bases outside gene matches: 9. The CDR3 runs 15 residues. From germline, CDR1 is SGDLS and CDR2 YYNGEE. The CDR3 loop is CASSALDRGRETQYF. Here the CDR3 DNA reads TGTGCCAGCAGCGCGCTAGACAGGGGACGGGAGACCCAGTACTTC.

V gene TRBV6-5 combines with J gene TRBJ2-7; unclear D gene. Germline values: CDR1 MNHEY, CDR2 SVGAGI. Deletions cut 6 bases from V and 4 bases from J, with 13 bases between. This CDR3 has 13 amino acids. The CDR3 DNA reads as TGTGCCAGCAGACCCTACGCCCGTTACGAGCAGTACTTC. Its protein is CASRPYARYEQYF.

V is TRBV6-6 and J is TRBJ1-5; weak D call: TRBD1 (6 bases). Germline V CDR1 and CDR2: MNHNY, SVGAGI (reference sequence). Trimming removed 2 bases at V and 3 bases at J, with 8 bases between. The CDR3 spans 14 residues. CDR3 DNA: TGTGCCAGCAGTTACAGGACAGCCAATCAGCCCCAGCATTTT. Its translation: CASSYRTANQPQHF.

V usage is TRBV10-1 and J usage is TRBJ2-2; TRBD1 aligns across 9 bases. The CDR3 is 17 residues long. V lost 7 bases to trimming and J lost 7 bases; unmatched junction nucleotides: 16. Germline V CDR1 and CDR2: WNHNN, SYGVQD (reference sequence). The CDR3 loop reads CASKKNQGDRAFGELFF. In DNA, the CDR3 is TGCGCCAGCAAAAAGAACCAGGGGGACAGGGCCTTCGGGGAGCTGTTTTTT.

This clone has only one observation. Sequence at one end of the junction differs from germline and may be a read error. The rearrangement joins TRBV18 to TRBJ1-5; a weak D match, TRBD1 (5 bases). Germline V gives CDR1 KGHSH, CDR2 LQKENI. The CDR3 has 14 residues. The DNA of the CDR3 is TGTGCCAGCTCACCAGGAGACAGCGTAGGGCCCCAGAATTTT. Translating it yields CASSPGDSVGPQNF. Drawing the rest from reference TRBV18 and TRBJ1-5, the complete variable domain is NAGVMQNPRHLVRRRGQEARLRCSPMKGHSHVYWYRQLPEEGLKFMVYLQKENIIDESGMPKERFSAEFPKEGPSILRIQQVVRGDSAAYFCASSPGDSVGPQNFGDGTRLSIL.

This chain joins TRBV6-6 and TRBJ1-5; TRBD1 is a possible D gene (6 bases). V lost 6 bases to trimming and J lost 12 bases, with 12 bases between them. The V gene's germline CDR1 is MNHNY and CDR2 SVGAGI (reference sequence). The CDR3 runs 11 residues. The CDR3 spells CASSTDRDQHF. CDR3 coding DNA: TGTGCCAGCAGCACGGACAGAGACCAGCATTTT.

V gene TRBV5-1 combines with J gene TRBJ2-5; 11 bases map to TRBD1. The trim removed 4 bases at V and 5 bases at J, leaving 7 bases unmatched. The germline V gene encodes CDR1 SGHRS and CDR2 YFSETQ. This CDR3 contains 15 residues. This CDR3 reads CASSPGQGAMETQYF. The DNA for the CDR3 is TGCGCCAGCAGCCCAGGACAGGGGGCGATGGAGACCCAGTACTTC.

The chain recombines TRBV19 with TRBJ1-5; 8 bases match TRBD1. The germline CDR1 and CDR2 sequences are LNHDA and SQIVND (reference sequence). This CDR3 has 17 residues. V gave up 3 bases and J gave up 0 bases; unmatched junction bases: 7. CDR3 sequence reads: CASSMFGQGSSNQPQHF. CDR3 nucleotide sequence: TGTGCCAGTAGTATGTTTGGACAGGGATCTAGCAATCAGCCCCAGCATTTT.

CDR3 sequence: CASNKASGSVSNQPQHF. The CDR3 nucleotides are TGTGCCAGTAATAAAGCATCCGGGTCGGTGAGCAATCAGCCCCAGCATTTT. This chain connects TRBV19 to TRBJ1-5; D remains unclear. V was pared by 7 bases and J by 1 base, with 20 bases between. The length of the CDR3 is 17 residues. Germline V gene data show CDR1 as LNHDA and CDR2 as SQIVND (reference sequence).

The chain links TRBV6-6 to TRBJ2-7; 11 nucleotides align to TRBD2. This CDR3 is built from 16 residues. Germline V CDR1 and CDR2: MNHNY, SVGAGI (reference sequence). V shed 3 bases, J shed 6 bases, and the junction held 10 bases outside the gene matches. The CDR3 DNA sequence: TGTGCCAGCAGTTATCGATTAGCGGGAGGGCCAATCGAGCAGTACTTC. Translating gives CASSYRLAGGPIEQYF.

The J gene is TRBJ1-3, the V gene TRBV2; no definite D call. Germline CDR1 is SNHLY and CDR2 is FYNNEI. The V end lost 7 bases, the J end lost 2 bases, and 9 bases lay between the germline ends. The CDR3 covers 13 residues. CDR3 region: CASNRHPGNTIYF. The CDR3 DNA is TGTGCCAGCAACAGACACCCTGGAAACACCATATATTTT.

The sample holds one count of this clone. This CDR3 is CASSFPPQGLAGNTIYF. CDR3 sequence (DNA): TGTGCCAGCAGCTTTCCTCCACAGGGCCTGGCTGGAAACACCATATATTTT. This chain links TRBV7-9 with TRBJ1-3; D perhaps matches TRBD1 (6 bases). V gave up 3 bases and J gave up 2 bases, with 17 bases separating them. This CDR3 spans 17 amino acids. Per germline, CDR1 SEHNR and CDR2 FQNEAQ (reference sequence).

This rearrangement joins TRBV11-2 to TRBJ2-7; 10 nucleotides line up with TRBD1. V dropped 3 bases and J dropped 4; count of bases not matched to a gene: 12. The CDR3 contains 17 residues. Germline CDR1 SGHAT, CDR2 FQNNGV. The CDR3 protein is CASSFAGTGAALYEQYF. The CDR3 bases are TGTGCCAGCAGCTTCGCGGGGACAGGGGCAGCCTTGTACGAGCAGTACTTC.

The chain combines TRBV7-8 with TRBJ2-1; tentative D call: TRBD1 (5 bases). This CDR3 is 13 amino acids long. V was clipped by 6 bases and J by 4 bases, with 10 bases between them. Germline lookup yields CDR1 SGHVS and CDR2 FQNEAQ. The CDR3 coding sequence is TGTGCCAGCAGGTCACAGGAATACAATGAGCAGTTCTTC. This sequence encodes CASRSQEYNEQFF.

The gene calls are TRBV7-8 and TRBJ1-2, with D possibly TRBD1 on 5 matching bases. Germline CDR1 and CDR2: SGHVS and FQNEAQ. The CDR3 runs 13 residues. V dropped 0 bases and J dropped 13 bases, with 15 bases sitting between them. The CDR3 here is CASSLAMRDGGTF. CDR3 nucleotide sequence: TGTGCCAGCAGCTTAGCCATGCGGGACGGAGGCACCTTC.

The chain has TRBV4-2 and TRBJ2-7; possible D gene TRBD1, 8 bases. V lost 5 bases, J lost 6 bases, and 17 bases lay in between. The CDR3 has 14 residues. From germline, CDR1 is LGHNA and CDR2 YNFKEQ. Here the CDR3 DNA reads TGTGCCAGCAGCAGCGGGACAGGTAGCGGCGAGCAGTACTTC. Translation: CASSSGTGSGEQYF.